Below, 9 T cell receptor beta chains from the same sample are listed, as sequenced in a study of identical twins. One entry per CDR3 protein results from TCRdb running MiXCR on the 5' RACE reads. This repertoire shows about 330,000 distinct CDR3 sequences, approximately 13% found once; its top ten account for around 6.9%. The sample was also reused in another study, on yellow fever vaccine responses in identical twins.

The sequenced material came from CD8+ T cells sorted from blood. The receptors were sampled from a woman under 30 in good health.

This chain joins TRBV28 and TRBJ2-4, with a possible D match to TRBD2 (6 bases). Germline assignment: CDR1 MDHEN and CDR2 SYDVKM. The CDR3 length is 15 residues. Trimming took off 6 bases at V and 2 bases at J, with 14 bases between the two ends. The CDR3 DNA follows: TGTGCCAGCAGCCCTAGCGTGGGGACCAAAAACATTCAGTACTTC. Translated: CASSPSVGTKNIQYF.

This clonotype was observed a handful of times. The chain links TRBV9 to TRBJ2-7; TRBD1 might be the D (6 bases). With 3 bases removed from V and 2 bases from J, the gap between germline ends came to 12 bases. CDR3 length: 14 residues. Germline-derived CDR1 and CDR2 are SGDLS and YYNGEE. CDR3 bases: TGTGCCAGCAGCGGGACAGATAGGACCTACGAGCAGTACTTC. Encoded protein: CASSGTDRTYEQYF.

The rearrangement uses TRBV7-8 and TRBJ1-1; 9 bases fit TRBD1. The junction had 14 bases not matched to a gene; V was cut back by 3 bases and J by 6 bases. Germline assignment: CDR1 SGHVS and CDR2 FQNEAQ. The length of the CDR3 is 17 residues. The CDR3, as DNA: TGTGCCAGCAGCTTGATTTGGGACAGGGTATTATCCGCTGAAGCTTTCTTT. Translated, it gives CASSLIWDRVLSAEAFF.

This chain links TRBV6-1 with TRBJ2-1; D perhaps matches TRBD1 (6 bases). This CDR3 is built from 14 residues. Germline CDR1 and CDR2: MNHNS and SASEGT. With 1 base removed from V and 10 bases from J, the gap between germline ends came to 14 bases. In nucleotides, the CDR3 is TGTGCCAGCAGTGAAGGACAGGCGTTAAGAGAGCAGTTCTTC. It specifies CASSEGQALREQFF.

This clonotype was detected a few times. The chain couples TRBV10-2 to TRBJ2-2; 10 bases are a match to TRBD2. Germline CDR1 reads WSHSY; CDR2 reads SAAADI. Germline trimming cut 6 bases from V and 7 bases from J; bases unmatched to any gene: 11. The CDR3 has 16 amino acids. The CDR3, as DNA: TGCGCCAGCAGGCCCGCTAGCGGGGGCGGGGGCGGGGAGCTGTTTTTT. This codes for CASRPASGGGGGELFF.

This clonotype appeared a few times. This sequence joins TRBV3-1 and TRBJ2-3; D perhaps matches TRBD1 (5 bases). The CDR3 sequence is 16 residues long. Germline V gene sequence: CDR1 LGHDT, CDR2 YNNKEL (reference sequence). The V and J ends lost 4 bases and 1 base respectively, with 15 bases between them. CDR3 sequence: CASSRLDTAGTDTQYF. CDR3 nucleotides: TGTGCCAGCAGCCGATTGGACACGGCAGGCACAGATACGCAGTATTTT.

This clonotype showed up many times. The chain has TRBV4-1 and TRBJ1-1; the D gene is possibly TRBD1 (5 bases). The V gene's germline CDR1 is MGHRA and CDR2 YSYEKL. This CDR3 region has 15 residues. V lost 1 base and J 0 bases, leaving 9 bases between the germline ends. The chain's CDR3 is CASSQGRQMNTEAFF. Written as DNA, the CDR3 is TGCGCCAGCAGCCAAGGTCGACAGATGAACACTGAAGCTTTCTTT.

A few counts support this clonotype. The chain uses TRBV12-5 and TRBJ2-5; the D gene is possibly TRBD2 (5 bases). Per the germline V gene, CDR1 is LGHNT and CDR2 is FRNRAP. CDR3 length: 14 residues. V lost 4 bases, J lost 2 bases, and 11 bases lay in between. DNA of the CDR3: TGTGCTAGTGGTTCGTGGCTAGCACAAGAGACCCAGTACTTC. The encoded protein is CASGSWLAQETQYF.

In regard to this clonotype: This may be a read error: a much more frequent sequence differs by one nucleotide. V and J are TRBV7-8 and TRBJ2-2; tentatively, D is TRBD2 (6 bases). This CDR3 region has 12 residues. Germline V lookup: CDR1 SGHVS, CDR2 FQNEAQ. The CDR3 bases are TGTGCCAGCAGCTTAATAGGCGGGGAGATGTTTTTT. This sequence encodes CASSLIGGEMFF.